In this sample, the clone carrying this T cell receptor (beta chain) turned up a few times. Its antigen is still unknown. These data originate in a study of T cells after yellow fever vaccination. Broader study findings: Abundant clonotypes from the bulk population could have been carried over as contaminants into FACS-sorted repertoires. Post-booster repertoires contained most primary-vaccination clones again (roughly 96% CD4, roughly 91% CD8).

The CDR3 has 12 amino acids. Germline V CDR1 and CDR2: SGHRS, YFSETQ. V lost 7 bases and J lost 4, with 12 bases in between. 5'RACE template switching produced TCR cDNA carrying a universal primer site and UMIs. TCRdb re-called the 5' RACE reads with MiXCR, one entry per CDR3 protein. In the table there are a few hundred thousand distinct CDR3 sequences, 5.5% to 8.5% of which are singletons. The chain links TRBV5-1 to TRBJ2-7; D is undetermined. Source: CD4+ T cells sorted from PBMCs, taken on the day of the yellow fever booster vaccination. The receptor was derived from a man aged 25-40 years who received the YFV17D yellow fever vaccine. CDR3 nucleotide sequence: TGCGCCAGCGGATTTGAAGGGTACGAGCAGTACTTC. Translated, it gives CASGFEGYEQYF.